One sample yielded the 8 T cell receptor beta chains listed below, sequenced in a study of cytotoxic CD8 clonotypes in ibrutinib-treated CLL. Here immunoSEQ multiplex PCR was the method, and the copy in TCRdb shows in-frame clones only, minus some. In the table there are hundreds of thousands of clones, roughly 70% of which are singletons. Sample: PBMCs, taken after 24 months of ibrutinib treatment. All receptors derive from a human donor with chronic lymphocytic leukemia.

The table lists this clone with a few counts. V is TRBV18 and J is TRBJ2-6; D is possibly TRBD2 (6 bases). This CDR3 spans 16 amino acids. The germline V and J ends were trimmed by 3 bases and 4 bases, with 13 bases remaining between them. Per the germline V gene, CDR1 is KGHSH and CDR2 is LQKENI. The CDR3 DNA follows: TGTGCCAGCTCACCGACTAGAGGGACCGGGGCCAACGTCCTGACTTTC. It is translated as CASSPTRGTGANVLTF.

The chain couples TRBV19 to TRBJ1-2; maybe TRBD1 (5 bases). CDR3 size: 13 residues. Germline CDR1 reads LNHDA; CDR2 reads SQIVND (reference sequence). Between the trimmed V and J ends, which lost 9 bases and 6 bases, there was a span of 17 bases. CDR3 nucleotide sequence: TGTGCCAGCAATTCCGGGGCCGCGGATGGCTACACCTTC. Amino acid sequence: CASNSGAADGYTF.

The CDR3 region has the DNA TGTGCCAGCAGCGCCGACTCCCGCAATCAGCCCCAGCATTTT. The encoded protein is CASSADSRNQPQHF. The rearrangement uses TRBV9 and TRBJ1-5; D not resolved. Trimming removed 3 bases from V and 2 bases from J, with 9 bases in between. There are 14 residues in the CDR3. Per germline, CDR1 SGDLS and CDR2 YYNGEE.

This chain connects TRBV28 to TRBJ1-2; possibly TRBD1 for D (6 bases). Trimming took 8 bases from V and 2 from J, leaving 9 bases between them. Germline CDR1 and CDR2: MDHEN and SYDVKM. The CDR3 loop spans 12 amino acids. The CDR3 nucleotides are TGTGCCAGCCGACAGGAGAACTATGGCTACACCTTC. Translating gives CASRQENYGYTF.

In its sample, this clone was seen once. V and J are TRBV27 and TRBJ2-2, with 13 bases lining up with TRBD2. Germline values: CDR1 MNHEY, CDR2 SMNVEV (reference sequence). The V segment lost 8 bases and the J segment 2 bases; nucleotides outside the gene matches: 8. The CDR3 totals 17 residues. Written as DNA, the CDR3 is TGTGCCAGCGGCCGGACTAGCGGGAGATTAAACACCGGGGAGCTGTTTTTT. This gives the protein CASGRTSGRLNTGELFF.

The CDR3 sequence is CASSSTGVETQYF. CDR3 bases: TGTGCCAGCAGTTCGACAGGGGTAGAGACCCAGTACTTC. The V call is TRBV11-3, the J call TRBJ2-5, with TRBD1 matching 8 bases. The ends lost 6 bases at V and 4 bases at J; junction bases unmatched: 4. CDR1 is SGHNT and CDR2 is YENEEA in the germline V gene. The length of the CDR3 is 13 residues.

This sequence joins TRBV7-3 and TRBJ1-5, with D possibly matching TRBD1 (5 bases). From germline, CDR1 is SGHTA and CDR2 FQGTGA. This CDR3 has 13 amino acids. V lost 5 bases to trimming and J lost 5 bases, with 10 bases between them. CDR3 DNA: TGTGCCAGCAGCCGAGACAGCGATCAGCCCCAGCATTTT. The encoded protein is CASSRDSDQPQHF.

In its sample, this clone was seen once. The rearrangement joins TRBV11-2 to TRBJ2-2; tentatively, D is TRBD1 (6 bases). The CDR3 extends over 17 amino acids. The germline gives CDR1 SGHAT, CDR2 FQNNGV. Trimming left V 3 bases short and J 2 bases short, with 16 bases between. This CDR3 is CASSLGARDGNTGELFF. CDR3 sequence (DNA): TGTGCCAGCAGCTTGGGGGCCCGGGACGGAAACACCGGGGAGCTGTTTTTT.